This TCR beta chain derives from a study of blood T cell repertoires in COVID-19. Study-wide background: COVID-19 samples, acute and convalescent, were from the United States, Italy and Spain. T cells, B-cell-depleted T cells, or PBMCs supplied cDNA or gDNA.

Generated by immunoSEQ multiplex PCR, the TCRdb table keeps only in-frame clones and is missing some. The repertoire holds around 240,000 clones, with roughly 86% as singletons. This CDR3 spans 12 amino acids. Looked up from germline, CDR1 is SQVTM and CDR2 is ANQGSEA. Clinical history as reported by participants underpinned cohort assignment. Two negative PCRs, clearance, or symptom resolution characterized the recovered Cohort 3 donors. This TCR was sampled from a woman in her 50s who had recovered from COVID-19. Sequenced material: PBMCs or T cells enriched from blood (not recorded which). This chain connects TRBV29-1 to TRBJ2-7; tentative D call: TRBD1 (6 bases). The CDR3 loop reads CSVTGRLYEQYF. DNA for the CDR3: TGCAGTGTAACAGGGCGCCTCTACGAGCAGTACTTC.